This T cell receptor beta chain was recovered during a study of shared clonotypes between healthy human individuals. Whole-study context: Each donor had three CD4 naive, three CD4 memory, two CD8 naive and one CD8 memory plate.

V lost 4 bases and J 4 bases, leaving 16 bases between the germline ends. Germline V gene lookup returns CDR1 LGHNA and CDR2 YSLEER. There are 15 residues in the CDR3. Generated by immunoSEQ multiplex PCR, the TCRdb table keeps only in-frame clones and is missing some. The table has roughly 2,000,000 clones, over 85% seen once; the top ten hold more than 1.5%. Cells designated naive CD8 were CD45RO-negative and were positively selected for CCR7, with terminally differentiated effector memory CD45RA+ cells excluded. J is TRBJ1-2 and V is TRBV4-3; D remains unclear. The clonotype originates from a man aged 18 to 30 in good health. Some clones in this sample may be carry-over from other donors' samples. Input material: naive CD8+ T cells from PBMCs. Here the CDR3 DNA reads TGCGCCAGCAGCCCTCGGGAAACCTTACCCTATGGCTACACCTTC. It yields the protein CASSPRETLPYGYTF.